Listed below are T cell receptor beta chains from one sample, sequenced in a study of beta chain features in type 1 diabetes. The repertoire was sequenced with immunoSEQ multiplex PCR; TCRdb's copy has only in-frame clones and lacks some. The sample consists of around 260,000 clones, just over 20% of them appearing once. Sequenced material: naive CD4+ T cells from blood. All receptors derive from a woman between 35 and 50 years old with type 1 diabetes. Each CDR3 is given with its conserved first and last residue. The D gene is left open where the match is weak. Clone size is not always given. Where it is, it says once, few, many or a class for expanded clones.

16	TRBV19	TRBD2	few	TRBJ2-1	CASSIEAGGPGGEQFF	TGTGCCAGTAGTATAGAAGCGGGAGGCCCGGGGGGTGAGCAGTTCTTC
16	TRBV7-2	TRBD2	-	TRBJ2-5	CASSFSRWRGGETQYF	TGTGCCAGCAGCTTTTCTAGGTGGAGGGGAGGGGAGACCCAGTACTTC
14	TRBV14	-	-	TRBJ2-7	CASSQEVGGYEQYF	TGTGCCAGCAGCCAAGAAGTTGGCGGGTACGAGCAGTACTTC
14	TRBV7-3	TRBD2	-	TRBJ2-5	CASSLWAGEETQYF	TGTGCCAGCAGCTTATGGGCGGGGGAAGAGACCCAGTACTTC
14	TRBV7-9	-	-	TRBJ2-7	CASRRDSGSNEQYF	TGTGCCAGCAGGCGGGACAGCGGTTCCAACGAGCAGTACTTC
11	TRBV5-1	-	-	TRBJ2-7	CASSQTGEQYF	TGCGCCAGCAGCCAGACGGGAGAGCAGTACTTC
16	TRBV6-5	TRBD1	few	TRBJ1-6	CASSYQADRGESPLHF	TGTGCCAGCAGTTACCAAGCAGACAGGGGGGAATCACCCCTCCACTTT
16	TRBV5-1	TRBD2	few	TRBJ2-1	CASSSRTSGIYNEQFF	TGCGCCAGCAGCTCGCGGACTAGCGGGATCTACAATGAGCAGTTCTTC
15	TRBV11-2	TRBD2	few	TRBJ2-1	CASSARGGRFGEQFF	TGTGCCAGCAGCGCCCGGGGCGGGAGATTCGGTGAGCAGTTCTTC
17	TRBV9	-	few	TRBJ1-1	CASSVSNRVAENTEAFF	TGTGCCAGCAGCGTTTCCAACAGGGTGGCCGAGAACACTGAAGCTTTCTTT
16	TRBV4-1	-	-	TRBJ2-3	CASSQADYRNTDTQYF	TGCGCCAGCAGCCAAGCGGACTACCGGAACACAGATACGCAGTATTTT
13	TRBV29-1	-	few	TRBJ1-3	CSVVRVPGNTIYF	TGCAGCGTTGTCCGGGTTCCTGGAAACACCATATATTTT
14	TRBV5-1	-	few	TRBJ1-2	CASSLLTGEDGYTF	TGCGCCAGCAGCTTGTTAACAGGAGAGGATGGCTACACCTTC
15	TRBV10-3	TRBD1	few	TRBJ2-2	CATGRGQGGTGELFF	TGTGCCACCGGAAGAGGACAGGGTGGTACCGGGGAGCTGTTTTTT
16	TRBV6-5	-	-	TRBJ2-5	CASSYRTASDQETQYF	TGTGCCAGCAGTTACAGGACAGCCTCGGACCAAGAGACCCAGTACTTC
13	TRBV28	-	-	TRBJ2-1	CASGYQGGYEQFF	TGTGCTAGCGGCTACCAGGGTGGCTATGAGCAGTTCTTC
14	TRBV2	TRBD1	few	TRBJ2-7	CASTIQGVLYEQYF	TGTGCCAGCACCATACAGGGGGTCCTCTACGAGCAGTACTTC
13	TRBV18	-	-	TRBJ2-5	CASSLAEQETQYF	TGTGCCAGCTCACTAGCGGAACAAGAGACCCAGTACTTC
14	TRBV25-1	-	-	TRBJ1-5	CASSDPQGNQPQHF	TGTGCCAGCAGTGATCCACAGGGTAATCAGCCCCAGCATTTT
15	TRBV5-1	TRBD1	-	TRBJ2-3	CASSLGTGRTDTQYF	TGCGCCAGCAGCTTGGGGACAGGGAGGACAGATACGCAGTATTTT
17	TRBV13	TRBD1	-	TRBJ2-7	CASSLGDRVASSYEQYF	TGTGCCAGCAGCTTAGGGGACAGGGTCGCCAGCTCCTACGAGCAGTACTTC
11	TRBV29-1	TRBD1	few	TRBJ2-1	CSVAPGGKQFF	TGCAGCGTCGCCCCAGGGGGAAAGCAGTTCTTC
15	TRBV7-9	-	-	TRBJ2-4	CASSPFQGQGNIQYF	TGTGCCAGCAGCCCGTTCCAGGGGCAGGGAAACATTCAGTACTTC
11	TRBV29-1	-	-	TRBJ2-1	CSALPNNEQFF	TGCAGCGCGCTACCCAACAATGAGCAGTTCTTC
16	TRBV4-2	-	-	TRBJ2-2	CASSQDLQGNTGELFF	TGTGCCAGCAGCCAAGATCTGCAGGGAAACACCGGGGAGCTGTTTTTT
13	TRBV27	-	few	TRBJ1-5	CASRMTGTQPQHF	TGTGCCAGCAGGATGACAGGAACTCAGCCCCAGCATTTT
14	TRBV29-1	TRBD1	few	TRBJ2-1	CSVAETGDYNEQFF	TGCAGCGTGGCCGAGACAGGGGATTACAATGAGCAGTTCTTC
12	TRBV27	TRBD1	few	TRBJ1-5	CASRQGDLPQHF	TGTGCCAGCAGACAGGGGGATCTGCCCCAGCATTTT
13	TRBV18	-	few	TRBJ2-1	CASSPGTVEEQFF	TGTGCCAGCTCCCCAGGGACTGTTGAAGAGCAGTTCTTC
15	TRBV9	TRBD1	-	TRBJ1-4	CASSPGGATNEKLFF	TGTGCCAGCAGCCCAGGGGGTGCAACTAATGAAAAACTGTTTTTT
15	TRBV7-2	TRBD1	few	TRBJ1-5	CASSLSGQNNQPQHF	TGTGCCAGCAGCCTTTCGGGACAGAACAATCAGCCCCAGCATTTT
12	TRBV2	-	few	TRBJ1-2	CASKAVESGYTF	TGTGCCAGCAAAGCGGTAGAGAGTGGCTACACCTTC
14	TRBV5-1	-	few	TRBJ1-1	CASSPDSRNTEAFF	TGCGCCAGCAGCCCGGACAGCAGGAACACTGAAGCTTTCTTT
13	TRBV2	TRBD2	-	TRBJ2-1	CASSDDAGGEQFF	TGTGCCAGCAGTGATGACGCGGGAGGTGAGCAGTTCTTC
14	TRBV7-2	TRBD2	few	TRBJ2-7	CASSFGGSSYEQYF	TGTGCCAGCAGCTTCGGCGGGAGCTCCTACGAGCAGTACTTC
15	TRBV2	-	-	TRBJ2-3	CASVYTATSTDTQYF	TGTGCCAGCGTGTACACAGCAACTAGCACAGATACGCAGTATTTT
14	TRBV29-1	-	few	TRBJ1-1	CSSRKSGGSPEAFF	TGCAGCTCCCGTAAGAGCGGGGGGAGCCCTGAAGCTTTCTTT
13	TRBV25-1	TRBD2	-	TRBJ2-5	CASSERGGETQYF	TGTGCCAGCAGTGAAAGGGGAGGGGAGACCCAGTACTTC
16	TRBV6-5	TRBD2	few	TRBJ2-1	CASSSGLAGGPDEQFF	TGTGCCAGCAGTTCGGGACTAGCGGGAGGGCCGGATGAGCAGTTCTTC
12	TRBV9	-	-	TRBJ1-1	CASSAFGTEAFF	TGTGCCAGCAGCGCATTCGGCACTGAAGCTTTCTTT
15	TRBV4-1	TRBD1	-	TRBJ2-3	CASSQGDSRTDTQYF	TGCGCCAGCAGCCAGGGGGACAGCCGCACAGATACGCAGTATTTT
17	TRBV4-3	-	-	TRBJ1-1	CASSQDLQGVANTEAFF	TGCGCCAGCAGCCAAGACCTACAGGGAGTAGCGAACACTGAAGCTTTCTTT
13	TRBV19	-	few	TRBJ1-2	CASSIAGNYGYTF	TGTGCCAGTAGTATCGCGGGGAACTATGGCTACACCTTC
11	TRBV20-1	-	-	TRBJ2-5	CSSQLQETQYF	TGCAGTTCACAGCTTCAAGAGACCCAGTACTTC
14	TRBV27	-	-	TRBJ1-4	CASSLIQGNEKLFF	TGTGCCAGCAGTTTGATACAGGGTAATGAAAAACTGTTTTTT
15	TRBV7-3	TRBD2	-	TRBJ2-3	CASSMLAGGTDTQYF	TGTGCCAGCAGCATGCTAGCGGGAGGCACAGATACGCAGTATTTT
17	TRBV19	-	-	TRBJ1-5	CASSDHLGQIINQPQHF	TGTGCCAGTAGCGACCACCTTGGACAGATCATCAATCAGCCCCAGCATTTT
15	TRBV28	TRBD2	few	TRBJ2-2	CASSGGTVNTGELFF	TGTGCCAGCAGCGGGGGGACGGTGAACACCGGGGAGCTGTTTTTT
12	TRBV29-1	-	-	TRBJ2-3	CSVDLRGDTQYF	TGCAGCGTTGATCTTCGGGGAGATACGCAGTATTTT
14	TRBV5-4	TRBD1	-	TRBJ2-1	CASSPGGTYNEQFF	TGTGCCAGCAGTCCAGGGGGAACCTACAATGAGCAGTTCTTC
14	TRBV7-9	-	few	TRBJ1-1	CASSLSSLNTEAFF	TGTGCCAGCAGCCTATCCTCCCTGAACACTGAAGCTTTCTTT